This TCR beta chain was sequenced for a study of blood T cell repertoires in COVID-19. Study background: Sites across the United States, Italy and Spain contributed samples from acute and convalescent COVID-19. Nucleic acid was either cDNA or gDNA, and it came from T cells, B-cell-depleted T cells, or PBMCs.

Per the original methods: Amplifying reference gene primers gave estimates of nucleated cell counts. Data came from immunoSEQ multiplex PCR; TCRdb stores just in-frame clones and leaves some out. Clonal size and the V and J genes are those of that table, whereas D and trimming came from the DNA. The sample gives approximately 250,000 clones, around 84% of which show up once; around 4% is in the top ten. Germline lookup yields CDR1 GTSNPN and CDR2 SVGIG (reference sequence). After removal of 5 bases from V and 0 bases from J, the junction contained 1 base not matched to a gene. The CDR3 is 13 residues long.

The sample was peripheral blood. The source of this sequence is a man aged 60 to 69 with acute or convalescent COVID-19. This sequence joins TRBV30 and TRBJ2-7; 10 bases map to TRBD2. The CDR3 bases are TGTGCCTGGGCTAGCGGGAGCTCCTACGAGCAGTACTTC. Amino acids: CAWASGSSYEQYF. The full variable domain, with the rest looked up from reference TRBV30 and TRBJ2-7, is SQTIHQWPATLVQPVGSPLSLECTVEGTSNPNLYWYRQAAGRGLQLLFYSVGIGQISSEVPQNLSASRPQDRQFILSSKKLLLSDSGFYLCAWASGSSYEQYFGPGTRLTVT.